This T cell receptor beta chain was captured in a study of blood T cells in healthy people across ages. A second PCR of 7 to 11 cycles used a sample-barcoded 5' primer and a J-beta primer mix. A single record per CDR3 protein comes from TCRdb applying MiXCR to the 5' RACE reads. This table holds about 1,500,000 distinct CDR3 sequences, 42% found once. The receptor was isolated from a woman aged 18-29 years in good health. Sequencing used blood.

The CDR3 reads CASSSGTGGPPLHF. DNA for the CDR3: TGTGCCAGCAGCTCCGGGACAGGGGGCCCACCCCTCCACTTT. The chain recombines TRBV7-6 with TRBJ1-6, with 12 bases matching TRBD1. This CDR3 is built from 14 residues. The junction had 3 bases not matched to a gene; V was cut back by 4 bases and J by 11 bases. Germline CDR1 SGHVS, CDR2 FNYEAQ. The variable domain in full, completed from reference TRBV7-6 and TRBJ1-6, reads GAGVSQSPRYKVTKRGQDVALRCDPISGHVSLYWYRQALGQGPEFLTYFNYEAQQDKSGLPNDRFSAERPEGSISTLTIQRTEQRDSAMYRCASSSGTGGPPLHFGNGTRLTVT.